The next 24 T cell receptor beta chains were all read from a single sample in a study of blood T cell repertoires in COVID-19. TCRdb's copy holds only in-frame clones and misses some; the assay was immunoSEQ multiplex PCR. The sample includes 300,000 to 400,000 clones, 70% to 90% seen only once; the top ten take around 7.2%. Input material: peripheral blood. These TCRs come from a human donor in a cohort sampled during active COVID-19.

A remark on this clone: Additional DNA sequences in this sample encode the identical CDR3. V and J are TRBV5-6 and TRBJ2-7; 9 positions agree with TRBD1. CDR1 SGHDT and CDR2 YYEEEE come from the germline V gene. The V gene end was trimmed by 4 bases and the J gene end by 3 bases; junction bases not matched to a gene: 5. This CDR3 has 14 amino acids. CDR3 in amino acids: CASSPGQGLYEQYF. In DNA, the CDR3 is TGTGCCAGCAGCCCGGGACAGGGCCTCTACGAGCAGTACTTC.

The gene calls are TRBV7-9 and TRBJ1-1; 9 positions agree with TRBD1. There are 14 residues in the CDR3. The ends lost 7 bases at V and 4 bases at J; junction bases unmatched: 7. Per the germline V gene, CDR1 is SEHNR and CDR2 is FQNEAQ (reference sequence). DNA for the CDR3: TGTGCCAGCACCAGGAGACAGGGGGGCACTGAAGCTTTCTTT. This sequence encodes CASTRRQGGTEAFF. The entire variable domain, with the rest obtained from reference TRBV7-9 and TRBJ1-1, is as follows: DTGVSQNPRHKITKRGQNVTFRCDPISEHNRLYWYRQTLGQGPEFLTYFQNEAQLEKSRLLSDRFSAERPKGSFSTLEIQRTEQGDSAMYLCASTRRQGGTEAFFGQGTRLTVV.

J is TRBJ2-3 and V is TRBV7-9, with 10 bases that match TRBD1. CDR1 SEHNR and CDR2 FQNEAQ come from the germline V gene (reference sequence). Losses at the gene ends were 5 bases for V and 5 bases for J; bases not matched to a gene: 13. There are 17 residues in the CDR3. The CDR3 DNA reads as TGTGCCAGCAGCCCGAACCGAGGACAGGGGGAAGTAGATACGCAGTATTTT. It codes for CASSPNRGQGEVDTQYF.

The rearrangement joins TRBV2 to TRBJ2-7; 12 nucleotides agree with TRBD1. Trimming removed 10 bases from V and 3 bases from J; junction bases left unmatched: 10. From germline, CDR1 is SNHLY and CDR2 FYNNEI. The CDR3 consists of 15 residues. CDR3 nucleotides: TGTGCCACCGTAGCGGGACAGGGGGCTGACTACGAGCAGTACTTC. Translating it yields CATVAGQGADYEQYF.

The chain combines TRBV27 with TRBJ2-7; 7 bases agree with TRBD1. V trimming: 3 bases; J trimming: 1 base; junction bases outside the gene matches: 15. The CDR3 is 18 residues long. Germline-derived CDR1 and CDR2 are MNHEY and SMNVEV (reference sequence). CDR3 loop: CASSFFPPAGGRSYEQYF. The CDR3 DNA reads TGTGCCAGCAGTTTTTTTCCCCCTGCAGGGGGTCGGTCCTACGAGCAGTACTTC.

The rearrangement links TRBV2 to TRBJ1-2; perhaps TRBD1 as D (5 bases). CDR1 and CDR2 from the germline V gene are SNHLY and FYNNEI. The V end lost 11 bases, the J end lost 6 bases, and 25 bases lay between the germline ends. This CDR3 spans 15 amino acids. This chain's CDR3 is CAGQRRGPNSDGYTF. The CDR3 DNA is TGTGCCGGGCAACGGAGGGGCCCGAATAGTGATGGCTACACCTTC.

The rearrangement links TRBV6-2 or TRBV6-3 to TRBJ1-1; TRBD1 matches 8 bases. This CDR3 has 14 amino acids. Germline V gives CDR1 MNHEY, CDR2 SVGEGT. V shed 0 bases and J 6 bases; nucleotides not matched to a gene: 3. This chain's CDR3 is CASSYSTGEPEAFF. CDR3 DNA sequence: TGTGCCAGCAGTTACTCGACAGGGGAACCTGAAGCTTTCTTT.

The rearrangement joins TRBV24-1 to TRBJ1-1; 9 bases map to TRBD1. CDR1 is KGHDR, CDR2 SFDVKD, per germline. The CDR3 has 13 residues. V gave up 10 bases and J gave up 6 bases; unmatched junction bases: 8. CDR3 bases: TGTGCCACAAGTCTCACAGGGGGCTCTGAAGCTTTCTTT. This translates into CATSLTGGSEAFF.

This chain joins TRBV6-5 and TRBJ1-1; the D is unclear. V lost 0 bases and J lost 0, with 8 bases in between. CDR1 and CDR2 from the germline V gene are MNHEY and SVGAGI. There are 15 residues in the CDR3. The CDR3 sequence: CASSYSITVNTEAFF. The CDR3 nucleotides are TGTGCCAGCAGTTACTCGATTACAGTGAACACTGAAGCTTTCTTT.

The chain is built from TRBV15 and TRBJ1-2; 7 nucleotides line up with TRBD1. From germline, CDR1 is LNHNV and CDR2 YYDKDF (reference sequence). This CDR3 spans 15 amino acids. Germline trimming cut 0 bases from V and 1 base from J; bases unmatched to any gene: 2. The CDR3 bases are TGTGCCACCAGCAGAGACAGGGGGAATAACTATGGCTACACCTTC. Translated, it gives CATSRDRGNNYGYTF.

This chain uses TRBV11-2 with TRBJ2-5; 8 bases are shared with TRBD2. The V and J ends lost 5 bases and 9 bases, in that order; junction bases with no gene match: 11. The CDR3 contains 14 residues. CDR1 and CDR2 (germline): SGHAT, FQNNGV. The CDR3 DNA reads TGTGCCAGCAGCACAAGTCGGGGGGGAGTAGCCCAGTACTTC. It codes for CASSTSRGGVAQYF.

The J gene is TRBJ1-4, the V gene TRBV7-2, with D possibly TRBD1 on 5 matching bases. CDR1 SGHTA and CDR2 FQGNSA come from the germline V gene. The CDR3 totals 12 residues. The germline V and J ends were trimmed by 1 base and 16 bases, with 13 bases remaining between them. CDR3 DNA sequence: TGTGCCAGCAGCTTAGGGGGTCAGGGCCCGTTTTTT. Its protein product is CASSLGGQGPFF.

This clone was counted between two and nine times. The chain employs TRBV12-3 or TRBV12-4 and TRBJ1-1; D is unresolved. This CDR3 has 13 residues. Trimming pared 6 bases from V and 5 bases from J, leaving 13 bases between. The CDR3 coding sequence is TGTGCCAGCAGCCACAGCCCGGGGACTGAAGCTTTCTTT. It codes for CASSHSPGTEAFF.

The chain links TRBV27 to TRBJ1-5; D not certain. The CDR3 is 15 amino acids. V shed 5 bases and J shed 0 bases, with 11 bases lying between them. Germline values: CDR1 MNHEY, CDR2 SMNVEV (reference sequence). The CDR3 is CASSPLGDSNQPQHF. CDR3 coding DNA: TGTGCCAGCAGTCCGCTCGGGGATAGCAATCAGCCCCAGCATTTT.

CDR3 nucleotides: TGTGCCAGCAGCCCGATCGGGACAGGGTTCACCGGGGAGCTGTTTTTT. It encodes CASSPIGTGFTGELFF. V usage is TRBV11-2 and J usage is TRBJ2-2; TRBD1 agrees at 9 bases. The CDR3 runs to 16 residues. Germline CDR1 reads SGHAT; CDR2 reads FQNNGV. V shed 5 bases, J shed 4 bases, and the junction held 8 bases outside the gene matches.

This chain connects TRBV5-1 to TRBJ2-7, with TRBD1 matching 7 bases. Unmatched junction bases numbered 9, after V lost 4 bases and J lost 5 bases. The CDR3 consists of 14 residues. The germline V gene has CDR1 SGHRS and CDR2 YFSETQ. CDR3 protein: CASSLDRVRNEQYF. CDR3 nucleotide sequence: TGCGCCAGCAGCCTAGACAGGGTAAGGAACGAGCAGTACTTC.

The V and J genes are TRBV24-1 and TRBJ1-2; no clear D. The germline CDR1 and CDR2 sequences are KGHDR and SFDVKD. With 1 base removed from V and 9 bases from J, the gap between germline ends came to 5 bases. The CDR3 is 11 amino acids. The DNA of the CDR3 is TGTGCCACCAGTGATTTTGACAGCTACACCTTC. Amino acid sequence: CATSDFDSYTF.

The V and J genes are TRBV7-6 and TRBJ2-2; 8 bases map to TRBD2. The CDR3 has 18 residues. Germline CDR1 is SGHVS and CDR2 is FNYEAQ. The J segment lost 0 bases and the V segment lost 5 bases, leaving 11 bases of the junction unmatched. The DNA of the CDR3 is TGTGCCAGCAGCCCAGGGGCGGGGGGCCTAACGAACACCGGGGAGCTGTTTTTT. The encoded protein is CASSPGAGGLTNTGELFF. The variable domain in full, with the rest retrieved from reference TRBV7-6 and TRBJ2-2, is GAGVSQSPRYKVTKRGQDVALRCDPISGHVSLYWYRQALGQGPEFLTYFNYEAQQDKSGLPNDRFSAERPEGSISTLTIQRTEQRDSAMYRCASSPGAGGLTNTGELFFGEGSRLTVL.

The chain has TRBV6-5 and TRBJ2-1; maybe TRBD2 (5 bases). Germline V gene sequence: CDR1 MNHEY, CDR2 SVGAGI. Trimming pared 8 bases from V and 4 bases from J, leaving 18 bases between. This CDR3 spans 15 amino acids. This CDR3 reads CASSPAAAVYNEQFF. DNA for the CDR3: TGTGCCAGCTCCCCAGCGGCGGCCGTTTACAATGAGCAGTTCTTC.

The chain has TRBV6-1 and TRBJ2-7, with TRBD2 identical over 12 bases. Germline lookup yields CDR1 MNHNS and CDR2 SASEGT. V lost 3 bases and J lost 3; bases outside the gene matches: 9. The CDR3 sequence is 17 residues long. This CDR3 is CASSEPRTSGGNYEQYF. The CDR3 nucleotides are TGTGCCAGCAGTGAGCCCAGAACTAGCGGGGGGAACTACGAGCAGTACTTC.

This CDR3 is CASTLPATSGYNEQFF. The DNA for the CDR3 is TGTGCCAGCACCTTGCCTGCGACTAGCGGCTACAATGAGCAGTTCTTC. The rearrangement joins TRBV7-9 to TRBJ2-1; 9 positions match TRBD2. The length of the CDR3 is 16 residues. Germline V gene data show CDR1 as SEHNR and CDR2 as FQNEAQ (reference sequence). The V segment lost 7 bases and the J segment 3 bases; nucleotides outside the gene matches: 10.

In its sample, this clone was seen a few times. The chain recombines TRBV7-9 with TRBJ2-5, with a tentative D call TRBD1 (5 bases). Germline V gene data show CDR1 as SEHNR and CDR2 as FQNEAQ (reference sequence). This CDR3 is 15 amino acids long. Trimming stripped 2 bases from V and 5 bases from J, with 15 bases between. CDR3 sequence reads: CASSLSSQGMETQYF. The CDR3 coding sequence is TGTGCCAGCAGCTTATCAAGCCAGGGAATGGAGACCCAGTACTTC.

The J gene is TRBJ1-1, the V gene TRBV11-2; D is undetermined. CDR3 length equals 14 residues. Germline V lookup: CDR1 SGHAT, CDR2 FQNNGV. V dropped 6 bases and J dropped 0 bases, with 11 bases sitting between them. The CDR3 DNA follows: TGTGCCAGCAGGCCCAACTATGTGAACACTGAAGCTTTCTTT. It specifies CASRPNYVNTEAFF.

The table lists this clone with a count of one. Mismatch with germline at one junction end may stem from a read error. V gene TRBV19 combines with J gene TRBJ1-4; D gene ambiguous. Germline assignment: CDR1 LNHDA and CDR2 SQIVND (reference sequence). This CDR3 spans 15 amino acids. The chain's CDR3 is CASSKEGSTNEKLFF. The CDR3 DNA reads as TGTGCCAGTAGTAAGGAGGGATCAACGAATGAAAAACTGTTTTTT.